Included here is one TCR beta chain sequence, with context. Its antigen is as yet unknown. For sequencing, patients were chosen who had shown expansion of CD8+CD57+ cells by flow cytometry. The sample is drawn from a study of CD8+CD57+ T cells in acquired aplastic anemia. Study at large: The average for DNA from sorted CD4+ and CD8+ cells was 2.5 to 4 ug.

For CDR3 and TCR beta VDJ profiling, genomic DNA was the template used. TCRdb called the reads again in MiXCR, with one record for every CDR3 protein. The sample holds 200,000 to 250,000 distinct CDR3 sequences, about half seen once. Broader study findings: Between patients and controls, CD8+ Simpson's diversity did not vary significantly. Common to patients and controls were approximately 30 CD8+ CDR3 sequences.

The CDR3 has 16 residues. The germline V gene encodes CDR1 KGHDR and CDR2 SFDVKD. Trimming cost V 1 base and J 0 bases, with 10 bases left between them. Sequenced: sorted CD4+, CD8+, or CD8+CD57+ T cells (not recorded which) from PBMCs. This TCR came from a human donor with aplastic anemia. The chain carries TRBV24-1 and TRBJ2-3, with D unclear. The CDR3 region has the DNA TGTGCCACCAGTGATTTCCGCACGACTAGCACAGATACGCAGTATTTT. It is translated as CATSDFRTTSTDTQYF.